The 26 T cell receptor beta chains below all came from one sample that was sequenced in a study of T cells after yellow fever vaccination. In TCRdb, the 5' RACE reads were re-called with MiXCR into one record per CDR3 protein. The sample includes 500,000 to 650,000 distinct CDR3 sequences, around 16% of them seen just once. Sample: PBMCs, taken around 5 days after the first yellow fever vaccination. All receptors derive from a man in his late teens or twenties who received the YFV17D yellow fever vaccine.

The chain combines TRBV6-1 with TRBJ1-1, with D unclear. The germline V gene has CDR1 MNHNS and CDR2 SASEGT. CDR3 length: 13 amino acids. The V end was cut by 3 bases, the J end by 1 base, with 6 bases between. The CDR3 is CASSEIENTEAFF. In nucleotides, the CDR3 is TGTGCCAGCAGTGAGATAGAGAACACTGAAGCTTTCTTT.

V and J are TRBV7-9 and TRBJ2-1; 10 positions agree with TRBD2. Trimming removed 6 bases from V and 2 bases from J; junction bases left unmatched: 4. Per the germline V gene, CDR1 is SEHNR and CDR2 is FQNEAQ (reference sequence). The CDR3 sequence is 15 residues long. CDR3 sequence (DNA): TGTGCCAGCAGAAACAGCGGGGGGGCCTACAATGAGCAGTTCTTC. This sequence encodes CASRNSGGAYNEQFF. Complete variable domain (other parts from reference TRBV7-9 and TRBJ2-1): DTGVSQNPRHKITKRGQNVTFRCDPISEHNRLYWYRQTLGQGPEFLTYFQNEAQLEKSRLLSDRFSAERPKGSFSTLEIQRTEQGDSAMYLCASRNSGGAYNEQFFGPGTRLTVL.

The V call is TRBV2, the J call TRBJ2-7, with 9 positions matching TRBD1. CDR1 is SNHLY and CDR2 is FYNNEI in the germline V gene. J gave up 3 bases and V 7 bases, and 10 bases lay outside the gene matches. There are 15 residues in the CDR3. The CDR3 protein is CASIGGTTGGYEQYF. The CDR3 region has the DNA TGTGCCAGCATTGGGGGTACGACAGGGGGCTACGAGCAGTACTTC.

This clonotype has at least ten counts. This chain links TRBV7-2 with TRBJ1-1; 10 bases align to TRBD1. The CDR3 covers 16 residues. With 3 bases clipped from V and 3 bases from J, the junction kept 7 bases outside the gene matches. The germline CDR1 and CDR2 sequences are SGHTA and FQGNSA. The CDR3 here is CASSFGSGTGDTEAFF. The CDR3 bases are TGTGCCAGCAGCTTCGGTTCCGGGACAGGGGACACTGAAGCTTTCTTT.

A few counts support this clonotype. The rearrangement joins TRBV4-1 to TRBJ1-5, with D perhaps matching TRBD1 (5 bases). The germline V gene encodes CDR1 MGHRA and CDR2 YSYEKL. This CDR3 is built from 14 residues. V dropped 3 bases and J dropped 11 bases, with 17 bases sitting between them. CDR3 sequence (DNA): TGCGCCAGCAGCCAGGACGGGACCGACCGGGCCCAGCATTTT. Its protein is CASSQDGTDRAQHF.

This chain joins TRBV19 and TRBJ2-5; 9 bases line up with TRBD2. Unmatched junction bases numbered 13, after V lost 5 bases and J lost 0 bases. CDR3 length equals 18 residues. Germline values: CDR1 LNHDA, CDR2 SQIVND (reference sequence). The CDR3 reads CASSATTAGGHYQETQYF. The CDR3 coding sequence is TGTGCCAGTAGTGCCACCACGGCGGGGGGGCATTACCAAGAGACCCAGTACTTC.

This clonotype occurred a few times. This chain connects TRBV6-7 to TRBJ1-5; D ambiguous. TRBV6-7 is noted as an ORF with a role that remains uncertain. V lost 7 bases, J lost 7 bases, and 23 bases lay in between. This CDR3 comprises 16 residues. The CDR3 sequence: CASISIQPNLWQPQHF. Written as DNA, the CDR3 is TGTGCCAGCATATCGATTCAGCCGAACCTTTGGCAGCCCCAGCATTTT.

The chain combines TRBV27 with TRBJ2-5; D is possibly TRBD1 (7 bases). V dropped 8 bases and J dropped 4 bases, with 17 bases sitting between them. This CDR3 region has 14 residues. Germline CDR1 and CDR2: MNHEY and SMNVEV (reference sequence). The CDR3, as DNA: TGTGCCAGCGGCCCAGGGGGGTTCTTAGAGACCCAGTACTTC. Its translation: CASGPGGFLETQYF.

This clonotype has just a few counts. The V gene is TRBV9, the J gene TRBJ1-4, with D uncertain. The germline CDR1 and CDR2 sequences are SGDLS and YYNGEE. CDR3 length: 14 residues. The germline V and J ends were trimmed by 5 bases and 0 bases, with 8 bases remaining between them. The CDR3 DNA reads as TGTGCCAGCAGTAACCTGGCAACTAATGAAAAACTGTTTTTT. Residues: CASSNLATNEKLFF.

This clonotype was seen a few times. J is TRBJ2-3 and V is TRBV7-8; D is perhaps TRBD2 (6 bases). V was trimmed by 7 bases and J by 6 bases, leaving 17 bases between them. The CDR3 covers 14 residues. Germline V lookup: CDR1 SGHVS, CDR2 FQNEAQ. The CDR3 nucleotides read TGTGCCAGCATCTCGTGGCGGGGCGATGATACGCAGTATTTT. Translating it yields CASISWRGDDTQYF.

This clonotype was observed a handful of times. The CDR3 here is CAISDSSQPYEQYV. CDR3 nucleotides: TGTGCCATCAGTGATTCCTCGCAGCCCTACGAGCAGTACGTC. The genes are TRBV10-3 and TRBJ2-7; unclear D gene. Trimming shortened V by 3 bases and J by 2 bases, and 11 bases separated the two germline ends. This CDR3 comprises 14 residues. The germline V gene has CDR1 ENHRY and CDR2 SYGVKD.

The chain is built from TRBV5-5 and TRBJ1-2; D gene unclear. This CDR3 contains 11 residues. Trimming cost V 2 bases and J 5 bases, with 4 bases left between them. Germline-derived CDR1 and CDR2 are SGHKS and YYEKEE (reference sequence). CDR3: CASSFAYGYTF. CDR3 coding DNA: TGTGCCAGCAGCTTTGCTTATGGCTACACCTTC.

This chain connects TRBV11-2 to TRBJ2-1; D is tentatively TRBD1 or TRBD2 (5 bases each). The CDR3 consists of 18 residues. V lost 5 bases, J lost 0 bases, and 20 bases lay in between. Germline lookup yields CDR1 SGHAT and CDR2 FQNNGV. The chain's CDR3 is CASSKRPGRAASYNEQFF. Here the CDR3 DNA reads TGTGCCAGCAGCAAAAGACCGGGGCGGGCAGCCTCCTACAATGAGCAGTTCTTC.

In this sample, this clonotype turned up a few times. The chain recombines TRBV6-7 with TRBJ2-3, with D uncertain. TRBV6-7 is annotated as an ORF whose role is uncertain. With 8 bases removed from V and 9 bases from J, the gap between germline ends came to 3 bases. The CDR3 sequence is 8 residues long. The CDR3 reads CASLTQYF. CDR3 coding DNA: TGTGCCAGCTTGACGCAGTATTTT.

The V gene is TRBV7-2, the J gene TRBJ2-2, with TRBD2 matching over 7 bases. This CDR3 contains 15 residues. V lost 6 bases to trimming and J lost 5 bases; unmatched junction nucleotides: 9. Germline V CDR1 and CDR2: SGHTA, FQGNSA. As DNA, the CDR3 is TGTGCCAGCAGAAAGGGAGGGCGAGGGACCGGGGAGCTGTTTTTT. Protein product: CASRKGGRGTGELFF. Filled out from reference TRBV7-2 and TRBJ2-2, the complete variable domain reads GAGVSQSPSNKVTEKGKDVELRCDPISGHTALYWYRQSLGQGLEFLIYFQGNSAPDKSGLPSDRFSAERTGGSVSTLTIQRTQQEDSAVYLCASRKGGRGTGELFFGEGSRLTVL.

The chain combines TRBV20-1 with TRBJ1-6; D remains ambiguous. Germline V gene lookup returns CDR1 DFQATT and CDR2 SNEGSKA (reference sequence). The length of the CDR3 is 14 residues. Trimming removed 5 bases at V and 0 bases at J, with 8 bases between. Here the CDR3 DNA reads TGCAGTGCTGAACAGAGCTCCTATAATTCACCCCTCCACTTT. The encoded protein is CSAEQSSYNSPLHF.

This clonotype was picked up a small number of times. This chain links TRBV6-5 with TRBJ2-7, with 8 bases matching TRBD2. The CDR3 runs to 14 residues. V trimming: 0 bases; J trimming: 6 bases; junction bases outside the gene matches: 4. CDR1 and CDR2 (germline): MNHEY, SVGAGI. In DNA, the CDR3 is TGTGCCAGCAGTTACTCCGGGGGGGCCTTCGAGCAGTACTTC. Encoded protein: CASSYSGGAFEQYF.

The chain combines TRBV10-3 with TRBJ1-5, with a weak D call TRBD1 (6 bases). Trimming left V 0 bases short and J 1 base short, with 16 bases between. This CDR3 has 18 residues. Germline V CDR1 and CDR2: ENHRY, SYGVKD. CDR3 residues: CAISESTRGGTSNQPQHF. As DNA, the CDR3 is TGTGCCATCAGTGAGTCGACCAGGGGCGGCACCAGCAATCAGCCCCAGCATTTT.

The chain couples TRBV7-2 to TRBJ1-2; the D gene is possibly TRBD1 (5 bases). The CDR3 extends over 13 amino acids. The V and J ends lost 5 bases and 4 bases respectively, with 11 bases between them. The V gene's germline CDR1 is SGHTA and CDR2 FQGNSA. CDR3 DNA: TGTGCCAGCAGCGGCAGACAGCTCTATGGCTACACCTTC. It translates to CASSGRQLYGYTF.

The chain couples TRBV20-1 to TRBJ2-3; no clear D gene. The CDR3 contains 13 residues. Germline V gene sequence: CDR1 DFQATT, CDR2 SNEGSKA (reference sequence). Between the trimmed V and J ends, which lost 4 bases and 6 bases, there was a span of 14 bases. This chain's CDR3 is CSATTTWSDTQYF. DNA for the CDR3: TGCAGTGCTACTACTACTTGGTCGGATACGCAGTATTTT.

The J gene is TRBJ2-7, the V gene TRBV7-2; tentatively, D is TRBD2 (5 bases). Germline V gene data show CDR1 as SGHTA and CDR2 as FQGNSA. V lost 4 bases and J lost 4, with 8 bases in between. This CDR3 is built from 12 residues. CDR3 amino acids: CASSSLGYEQYF. The CDR3 DNA is TGTGCCAGCAGCTCACTAGGGTACGAGCAGTACTTC.

This chain joins TRBV12-3 or TRBV12-4 and TRBJ2-1; TRBD1 is a possible D gene (5 bases). The V and J ends lost 8 bases and 7 bases respectively, with 12 bases between them. The CDR3 consists of 12 residues. Here the CDR3 reads CASAVGLNEQFF. DNA of the CDR3: TGTGCCAGCGCCGTGGGGCTAAATGAGCAGTTCTTC.

The chain is built from TRBV24-1 and TRBJ2-7; 7 bases match TRBD2. Germline V gives CDR1 KGHDR, CDR2 SFDVKD. The CDR3 consists of 14 residues. V shed 5 bases and J 5 bases; nucleotides not matched to a gene: 8. CDR3 sequence (DNA): TGTGCCACCAGTGGGGAGGGGCAGTCCCACGAGCAGTACTTC. This sequence encodes CATSGEGQSHEQYF.

There are a few counts of this clonotype. The V gene is TRBV7-9, the J gene TRBJ1-1, with D tentatively TRBD1 (5 bases). Germline V lookup: CDR1 SEHNR, CDR2 FQNEAQ (reference sequence). The CDR3 totals 15 residues. V was cut by 5 bases and J by 3 bases, with 16 bases left in between. The CDR3 region has the DNA TGTGCCAGCAGCCCCGGATGGGGGGGTGACACTGAAGCTTTCTTT. Residues: CASSPGWGGDTEAFF. Full variable domain (missing parts from reference TRBV7-9 and TRBJ1-1): DTGVSQNPRHKITKRGQNVTFRCDPISEHNRLYWYRQTLGQGPEFLTYFQNEAQLEKSRLLSDRFSAERPKGSFSTLEIQRTEQGDSAMYLCASSPGWGGDTEAFFGQGTRLTVV.

The rearrangement uses TRBV4-1 and TRBJ2-5, with TRBD2 matching 8 bases. The germline gives CDR1 MGHRA, CDR2 YSYEKL. Trimming cost V 0 bases and J 1 base; bases outside gene matches: 10. There are 18 residues in the CDR3. The CDR3, as DNA: TGCGCCAGCAGCCAAGAACTTTTCGGCGGGGGGACCCAAGAGACCCAGTACTTC. It yields the protein CASSQELFGGGTQETQYF.

In its sample, this clonotype was seen a few times. The V and J genes are TRBV7-6 and TRBJ2-2; 8 bases are a match to TRBD2. The CDR3 runs to 14 residues. The germline V gene encodes CDR1 SGHVS and CDR2 FNYEAQ. V lost 0 bases and J lost 8; bases outside the gene matches: 2. As DNA, the CDR3 is TGTGCCAGCAGCTTAGCACTAGCGGTGGGGGAGCTGTTTTTT. Protein sequence: CASSLALAVGELFF.